This T cell receptor (beta chain) originates from a study of OX40 agonist ivuxolimab in advanced cancers. The wider study: Patients were given ivuxolimab, an antibody that agonizes OX40 (CD134). Eligibility admitted prior anti-PD-1, anti-PD-L1 or anti-CTLA-4 therapy; roughly 37% had some.

V was clipped by 2 bases and J by 1 base, with 3 bases between them. Germline values: CDR1 SGHNT, CDR2 YYREEE (reference sequence). The CDR3 is made up of 12 amino acids. Using immunoSEQ multiplex PCR, the repertoire was profiled, and TCRdb retains in-frame clones only, with some absent. The top ten hold more than 55% of the sample, which has 4,500 to 7,000 clones, 60% to 75% seen once. This TCR derives from an adult with an advanced solid tumor such as melanoma, head and neck, liver or kidney cancer. The chain combines TRBV5-4 with TRBJ1-1; no clear D gene. The material sequenced was CD4+ or CD8+ T cells sorted from blood, taken in a trial of the OX40 agonist ivuxolimab. The chain's CDR3 is CASSFGNTEAFF. The CDR3 nucleotides are TGTGCCAGCAGCTTCGGGAACACTGAAGCTTTCTTT.